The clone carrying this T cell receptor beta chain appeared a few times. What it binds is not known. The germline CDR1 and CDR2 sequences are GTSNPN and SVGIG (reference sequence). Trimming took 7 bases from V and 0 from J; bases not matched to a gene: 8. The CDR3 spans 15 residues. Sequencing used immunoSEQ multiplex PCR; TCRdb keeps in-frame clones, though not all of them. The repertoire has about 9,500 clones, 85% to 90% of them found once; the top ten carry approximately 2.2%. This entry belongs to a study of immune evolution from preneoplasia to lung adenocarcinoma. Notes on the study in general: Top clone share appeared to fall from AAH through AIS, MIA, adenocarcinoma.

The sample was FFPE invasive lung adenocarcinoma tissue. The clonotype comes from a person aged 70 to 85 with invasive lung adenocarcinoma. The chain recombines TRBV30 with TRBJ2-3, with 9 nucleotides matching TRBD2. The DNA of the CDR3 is TGTGCCTACCAAAGGGCGGGGGGGAGCACAGATACGCAGTATTTT. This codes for CAYQRAGGSTDTQYF.